The 31 T cell receptor beta chains below come from one sample, sequenced in a study of CXCR3-negative and CXCR3-positive naive CD8 T cells. The study made its TRB cDNA libraries by 5' RACE, adding UMI labels. TCRdb re-analyzed the 5' RACE reads; it lists each CDR3 protein once, without DNA. The sample shows some 56,000 distinct CDR3 sequences, and approximately 22% sits with its ten largest clones. The sample comprised memory CD8+ T cells from blood. The receptors originated from a human donor in good health. Some clones in this sample may be carry-over from other donors' samples.

The chain combines TRBV5-1 with TRBJ1-2. Germline V lookup: CDR1 SGHRS, CDR2 YFSETQ. The CDR3 runs to 12 residues. The CDR3: CASSFLDYGYTF.

The CDR3 loop is CASSLGGFSNEQFF. The chain is built from TRBV12-3 or TRBV12-4 and TRBJ2-1. CDR3 size: 14 residues.

The chain is built from TRBV12-3 or TRBV12-4 and TRBJ2-5; TCRdb calls TRBD1, which cannot be checked without DNA. There are 12 residues in the CDR3. CDR3 loop: CASSIGQQTQYF.

The J gene is TRBJ2-1, the V gene TRBV7-9; TCRdb proposes TRBD1, but this gene call is untestable without DNA. Germline loops: CDR1 SEHNR, CDR2 FQNEAQ (reference sequence). This CDR3 is built from 15 residues. CDR3 protein: CASSFLGGDVDEQFF.

The chain carries TRBV6-5 and TRBJ2-2; TCRdb's D call of TRBD1 is untestable without DNA. Germline V lookup: CDR1 MNHEY, CDR2 SVGAGI. This CDR3 comprises 17 residues. Here the CDR3 reads CASSYGGQAQATGELFF.

The rearrangement uses TRBV15 and TRBJ2-1. Germline CDR1 is LNHNV and CDR2 is YYDKDF (reference sequence). The length of the CDR3 is 16 residues. CDR3 sequence reads: CATSRGVQQLYNEQFF.

This chain joins TRBV6-5 and TRBJ2-7; TCRdb picks TRBD1, but there is no DNA to check that call. Germline V gene lookup returns CDR1 MNHEY and CDR2 SVGAGI. CDR3 size: 14 residues. CDR3: CASSYRGPDHEQYF.

The chain couples TRBV29-1 to TRBJ1-1. Germline CDR1 is SQVTM and CDR2 is ANQGSEA. CDR3 length equals 12 residues. The CDR3 is CSVEEVNTEAFF.

This sequence joins TRBV7-9 and TRBJ2-1. This CDR3 region has 17 residues. The germline V gene has CDR1 SEHNR and CDR2 FQNEAQ (reference sequence). The CDR3 spells CASSPAVSGGSYNEQFF.

The V gene is TRBV5-5, the J gene TRBJ1-5; lacking DNA, the TRBD1 call made by TCRdb goes unchecked. The germline CDR1 and CDR2 sequences are SGHKS and YYEKEE (reference sequence). The CDR3 is made up of 14 amino acids. CDR3 residues: CASSSDSLNQPQHF.

The rearrangement uses TRBV12-3 or TRBV12-4 and TRBJ2-7; TCRdb designates TRBD1, a call that cannot be tested without DNA. The length of the CDR3 is 15 residues. CDR3 protein: CASRYRDSLTYEQYF.

This chain links TRBV29-1 with TRBJ2-7; TCRdb calls TRBD1, which cannot be checked without DNA. This CDR3 contains 13 residues. The germline CDR1 and CDR2 sequences are SQVTM and ANQGSEA. CDR3: CSVEGWDSYEQYF.

The rearrangement links TRBV20-1 to TRBJ2-2. The CDR3 totals 14 residues. CDR1 is DFQATT, CDR2 SNEGSKA, per germline (reference sequence). CDR3 sequence reads: CSARSERNTGELFF.

The chain joins TRBV11-3 to TRBJ1-2; TCRdb lists TRBD1, though no DNA is available to test this call. Germline CDR1 SGHNT, CDR2 YENEEA. This CDR3 spans 14 amino acids. This CDR3 reads CASSHPRGGYGYTF.

The CDR3 loop reads CASPGQGAMWLF. The chain joins TRBV7-2 to TRBJ2-1; TCRdb calls TRBD1, which cannot be checked without DNA. The CDR3 has 12 residues. Germline V gene data show CDR1 as SGHTA and CDR2 as FQGNSA.

The chain employs TRBV12-3 or TRBV12-4 and TRBJ2-2. CDR3 length: 12 amino acids. The CDR3 protein is CASSHNTGELFF.

The chain links TRBV4-3 to TRBJ1-1; TCRdb designates TRBD1, a call that cannot be tested without DNA. There are 15 residues in the CDR3. Germline CDR1 is LGHNA and CDR2 is YSLEER. CDR3 residues: CASSQDTGTSTEAFF.

This rearrangement joins TRBV7-9 to TRBJ2-7; TCRdb indicates TRBD1, and absent DNA this call remains unverified. Looked up from germline, CDR1 is SEHNR and CDR2 is FQNEAQ (reference sequence). The length of the CDR3 is 14 residues. The CDR3 loop reads CASSQPGHFYEQYF.

This clonotype is identified as medium-sized (0.01 to 0.1%) from frequency. The chain carries TRBV4-2 and TRBJ1-2. Germline loops: CDR1 LGHNA, CDR2 YNFKEQ. CDR3 length equals 13 residues. Here the CDR3 reads CASSQERFYGYTF.

This chain connects TRBV27 to TRBJ2-7; TCRdb's D call of TRBD1 is untestable without DNA. The CDR3 is made up of 15 amino acids. In germline, CDR1 is MNHEY, CDR2 SMNVEV (reference sequence). The CDR3 sequence: CASSPRQELPYEQYF.

This sequence joins TRBV4-1 and TRBJ2-1; TCRdb names TRBD2, which stays unverified in the absence of DNA. CDR3 length: 15 residues. Germline values: CDR1 MGHRA, CDR2 YSYEKL. CDR3 sequence: CASSQDTDSGVEQFF.

This rearrangement joins TRBV29-1 to TRBJ2-3; the D call from TCRdb, TRBD2, cannot be confirmed without DNA. The CDR3 is 16 amino acids. Germline V CDR1 and CDR2: SQVTM, ANQGSEA. The CDR3 reads CSVEEETSVSTDTQYF.

CDR3: CASSPGTGVEQYF. The chain couples TRBV28 to TRBJ2-1; TCRdb returns TRBD1, unconfirmable since there is no DNA. This CDR3 region has 13 residues. Germline-derived CDR1 and CDR2 are MDHEN and SYDVKM.

The chain couples TRBV12-3 or TRBV12-4 to TRBJ2-7; TCRdb gives TRBD2 as the D gene, but with no DNA this cannot be confirmed. CDR3 length equals 14 residues. CDR3 sequence: CASSPSGGVYEQYF.

The V call is TRBV7-3, the J call TRBJ2-3; the TCRdb call, TRBD1, lacks DNA for checking. The germline V gene encodes CDR1 SGHTA and CDR2 FQGTGA. The CDR3 consists of 16 residues. This CDR3 reads CASSDTTGDSTDTQYF.

The chain employs TRBV27 and TRBJ2-1; TCRdb calls TRBD1, which cannot be checked without DNA. From germline, CDR1 is MNHEY and CDR2 SMNVEV (reference sequence). The CDR3 sequence is 17 residues long. The CDR3 region is CASSRIDRDRVSNEQFF.

The chain carries TRBV28 and TRBJ2-2; TCRdb lists TRBD1, though no DNA is available to test this call. Germline lookup yields CDR1 MDHEN and CDR2 SYDVKM. The CDR3 has 14 amino acids. This CDR3 is CASSQQGFTGELFF.

This chain connects TRBV29-1 to TRBJ1-1. The length of the CDR3 is 11 residues. The V gene's germline CDR1 is SQVTM and CDR2 ANQGSEA. CDR3: CSVFRDTEAFF.

This chain joins TRBV6-2 or TRBV6-3 and TRBJ2-2. This CDR3 is built from 11 residues. From germline, CDR1 is MNHEY and CDR2 SVGEGT. The CDR3 loop is CASSYLGELFF.

CDR3 sequence reads: CASSLAGNRYEQYF. The chain links TRBV11-1 to TRBJ2-7. CDR3 length: 14 amino acids. Looked up from germline, CDR1 is SGHAT and CDR2 is FQDESV (reference sequence).

V gene TRBV7-8 combines with J gene TRBJ2-1; TCRdb proposes TRBD2, but this gene call is untestable without DNA. Germline values: CDR1 SGHVS, CDR2 FQNEAQ. This CDR3 has 14 residues. Here the CDR3 reads CASSPLPSSDEQFF.